This TCR beta chain comes out of a study of CXCR3-negative and CXCR3-positive naive CD8 T cells. The CDR3 runs 18 residues. Looked up from germline, CDR1 is SGDLS and CDR2 is YYNGEE. The study's findings and limits: TRBV-TRBJ usage matched between naive CXCR3-negative and CXCR3-positive cells but not between memory cells. Naive cells with CXCR3 showed TRB CDR3s that were more hydrophobic than those in CXCR3-negative naive cells.

Via 5' RACE with UMI labels, TRB cDNA libraries were prepared. TCRdb re-analyzed the 5' RACE reads; it lists each CDR3 protein once, without DNA. This specimen shows 150,000 or so distinct CDR3 sequences; the ten leading clones hold 0.45% to 0.55%. For this clonotype: Antigen specificity is unknown.

The clonotype was recovered from a human donor in good health. Some clones in this sample may be carry-over from other donors' samples. The V gene is TRBV9, the J gene TRBJ2-1; the D gene TCRdb calls, TRBD1, cannot be checked with no DNA. What was sequenced was naive CXCR3- CD8+ T cells from blood. The subset was: CD45RO-CCR7+CD27+CD95- naive CD8+ T cells lacking CXCR3 (TNR3-). The CDR3 spells CASSGELSRSSSYNEQFF.